The 18 T cell receptor beta chains below were found in one sample sequenced in a study of T cell changes during pregnancy in multiple sclerosis. Using immunoSEQ multiplex PCR, the repertoire was profiled, and TCRdb retains in-frame clones only, with some absent. The profile shows approximately 92,000 clones, about 92% of them singletons. Sample: peripheral blood, taken in the first trimester of pregnancy. Receptor source: a female donor with multiple sclerosis, enrolled in a pregnancy study.

The chain recombines TRBV28 with TRBJ1-1, with 7 bases aligning to TRBD1. Losses at the gene ends were 5 bases for V and 2 bases for J; bases not matched to a gene: 5. Germline V gives CDR1 MDHEN, CDR2 SYDVKM. This CDR3 contains 14 residues. The CDR3 loop reads CASSPHRGNTEAFF. The CDR3 DNA reads TGTGCCAGCAGTCCCCACAGGGGTAACACTGAAGCTTTCTTT.

The rearrangement links TRBV19 to TRBJ2-6; a weak D match, TRBD2 (7 bases). V was pared by 6 bases and J by 0 bases, with 15 bases between. This CDR3 spans 17 amino acids. Germline CDR1 reads LNHDA; CDR2 reads SQIVND (reference sequence). The CDR3: CASRSGGPSSGANVLTF. The CDR3 DNA reads as TGTGCCAGTAGGTCCGGGGGGCCCTCCTCTGGGGCCAACGTCCTGACTTTC.

This chain joins TRBV19 and TRBJ2-2, with D hard to call. The CDR3 contains 15 residues. Germline lookup yields CDR1 LNHDA and CDR2 SQIVND (reference sequence). V was shortened by 3 bases and J by 6 bases, with 14 bases between the two germline ends. The CDR3 nucleotides are TGTGCCAGTAGTATTCTAGAAGGTGTCGCCGGGGAGCTGTTTTTT. Protein product: CASSILEGVAGELFF.

J is TRBJ2-2 and V is TRBV29-1, with a weak D call TRBD1 (7 bases). The CDR3 covers 12 residues. Trimming removed 4 bases from V and 7 bases from J, with 10 bases in between. Germline values: CDR1 SQVTM, CDR2 ANQGSEA. Here the CDR3 reads CSVGQGGGELFF. CDR3 in DNA: TGCAGCGTTGGGCAGGGGGGCGGGGAGCTGTTTTTT.

This chain uses TRBV5-1 with TRBJ2-3; D might be TRBD2 (6 bases). The germline V and J ends were trimmed by 0 bases and 3 bases, with 11 bases remaining between them. The CDR3 has 15 residues. From germline, CDR1 is SGHRS and CDR2 YFSETQ. This CDR3 reads CASSLGDLSTDTQYF. As DNA, the CDR3 is TGCGCCAGCAGCTTGGGGGACTTGTCTACAGATACGCAGTATTTT.

This chain connects TRBV2 to TRBJ1-1, with D maybe TRBD1 (5 bases). Between the trimmed V and J ends, which lost 6 bases and 0 bases, there was a span of 11 bases. Germline V gene lookup returns CDR1 SNHLY and CDR2 FYNNEI. This CDR3 is 14 amino acids long. CDR3: CASSQGGMNTEAFF. CDR3 coding DNA: TGTGCCAGCAGCCAGGGCGGGATGAACACTGAAGCTTTCTTT.

This chain uses TRBV27 with TRBJ2-7; 7 nucleotides agree with TRBD2. The germline CDR1 and CDR2 sequences are MNHEY and SMNVEV (reference sequence). The CDR3 totals 15 residues. The J segment lost 2 bases and the V segment lost 6 bases, leaving 10 bases of the junction unmatched. The CDR3, as DNA: TGTGCCAGCAGCGAAATCGGAGGGAGGGCCTACGAGCAGTACTTC. Encoded protein: CASSEIGGRAYEQYF.

The chain carries TRBV4-3 and TRBJ2-1, with 7 bases fitting TRBD1. The V gene end was trimmed by 0 bases and the J gene end by 3 bases; junction bases not matched to a gene: 2. CDR1 is LGHNA, CDR2 YSLEER, per germline. The CDR3 contains 15 residues. DNA of the CDR3: TGCGCCAGCAGCCAAGAAGGGGGCCTCTACAATGAGCAGTTCTTC. It translates to CASSQEGGLYNEQFF.

The chain employs TRBV6-1 and TRBJ1-4; possible D gene TRBD1, 5 bases. CDR1 and CDR2 (germline): MNHNS, SASEGT. Trimming stripped 10 bases from V and 7 bases from J, with 16 bases between. The CDR3 contains 13 residues. The CDR3, as DNA: TGTGCCATCTTGAAGGGGTGGGGTGAAAAACTGTTTTTT. Encoded protein: CAILKGWGEKLFF.

The chain uses TRBV11-2 and TRBJ2-6, with 7 bases identical to TRBD1. The CDR3 consists of 16 residues. The germline V gene encodes CDR1 SGHAT and CDR2 FQNNGV. J lost 2 bases, V lost 4 bases, and 5 bases had no gene match. DNA for the CDR3: TGTGCCAGCAGCTCCCCAGGGGGTGCTGGGGCCAACGTCCTGACTTTC. Protein product: CASSSPGGAGANVLTF.

The chain links TRBV2 to TRBJ2-5; perhaps TRBD2 as D (6 bases). The length of the CDR3 is 14 residues. The germline V and J ends were trimmed by 8 bases and 4 bases, with 17 bases remaining between them. Germline V gene sequence: CDR1 SNHLY, CDR2 FYNNEI. The CDR3 DNA reads TGTGCCAGCCATGACAACATGGGGGGAGAGACCCAGTACTTC. It translates to CASHDNMGGETQYF.

The chain couples TRBV5-1 to TRBJ1-5; 7 bases are shared with TRBD1. Trimming took 4 bases from V and 0 from J; bases not matched to a gene: 4. The CDR3 length is 15 residues. Germline V CDR1 and CDR2: SGHRS, YFSETQ. The CDR3 loop reads CASSPGGNSNQPQHF. CDR3 bases: TGCGCCAGCAGCCCAGGGGGGAATAGCAATCAGCCCCAGCATTTT.

The genes are TRBV7-8 and TRBJ2-1; D gene unclear. Per germline, CDR1 SGHVS and CDR2 FQNEAQ. The CDR3 loop spans 13 amino acids. V was clipped by 1 base and J by 7 bases, with 8 bases between them. CDR3 bases: TGTGCCAGCAGCTTAGGGTCTAGGAATGAGCAGTTCTTC. This codes for CASSLGSRNEQFF. Full variable domain (outside the CDR3, taken from reference TRBV7-8 and TRBJ2-1): GAGVSQSPRYKVAKRGQDVALRCDPISGHVSLFWYQQALGQGPEFLTYFQNEAQLDKSGLPSDRFFAERPEGSVSTLKIQRTQQEDSAVYLCASSLGSRNEQFFGPGTRLTVL.

The J gene is TRBJ2-1, the V gene TRBV7-9; 10 bases line up with TRBD2. Germline values: CDR1 SEHNR, CDR2 FQNEAQ (reference sequence). The trim removed 5 bases at V and 5 bases at J, leaving 9 bases unmatched. This CDR3 comprises 16 residues. The CDR3 is CASSPKLAGVHNEQFF. In DNA, the CDR3 is TGTGCCAGCAGCCCCAAGCTAGCGGGAGTACACAATGAGCAGTTCTTC.

This chain uses TRBV5-6 with TRBJ2-1; 7 bases are a match to TRBD2. Germline V gene lookup returns CDR1 SGHDT and CDR2 YYEEEE. With 1 base clipped from V and 3 bases from J, the junction kept 7 bases outside the gene matches. This CDR3 has 16 residues. The CDR3 DNA reads as TGTGCCAGCAGCTTGAGCGTAGCGGGCCTCTACAATGAGCAGTTCTTC. Its translation: CASSLSVAGLYNEQFF. Full variable domain (outside the CDR3, taken from reference TRBV5-6 and TRBJ2-1): DAGVTQSPTHLIKTRGQQVTLRCSPKSGHDTVSWYQQALGQGPQFIFQYYEEEERQRGNFPDRFSGHQFPNYSSELNVNALLLGDSALYLCASSLSVAGLYNEQFFGPGTRLTVL.

The rearrangement joins TRBV6-1 to TRBJ2-1, with D possibly TRBD1 on 6 matching bases. The CDR3 sequence is 16 residues long. Germline V gene data show CDR1 as MNHNS and CDR2 as SASEGT. V shed 2 bases and J shed 0 bases, with 11 bases lying between them. The CDR3 sequence: CASSETGWSSYNEQFF. The CDR3, as DNA: TGTGCCAGCAGTGAAACAGGGTGGAGCTCCTACAATGAGCAGTTCTTC.

This chain uses TRBV12-5 with TRBJ1-1; D remains ambiguous. Trimming left V 1 base short and J 1 base short, with 4 bases between. This CDR3 is built from 13 residues. Germline V gene lookup returns CDR1 LGHNT and CDR2 FRNRAP. The CDR3 DNA reads TGTGCTAGTGGTTTGGGTCAGAACACTGAAGCTTTCTTT. This encodes CASGLGQNTEAFF.

The chain combines TRBV7-9 with TRBJ2-7, with 9 bases that match TRBD1. J lost 6 bases, V lost 4 bases, and 13 bases had no gene match. The CDR3 is made up of 16 amino acids. The germline gives CDR1 SEHNR, CDR2 FQNEAQ (reference sequence). CDR3 in amino acids: CASSSTVGTGIGEQYF. CDR3 sequence (DNA): TGTGCCAGCAGCTCCACCGTTGGGACAGGGATCGGCGAGCAGTACTTC.